This T cell receptor (beta chain) is drawn from a study of shared clonotypes between healthy human individuals. Germline V lookup: CDR1 GTSNPN, CDR2 SVGIG (reference sequence). The CDR3 is 14 amino acids. The junction had 4 bases not matched to a gene; V was cut back by 0 bases and J by 5 bases. Repertoires were generated with immunoSEQ multiplex PCR, while TCRdb's copy carries only in-frame clones and drops some. The sample holds roughly 2.5 million clones, approximately 92% seen once. The origin of this receptor is a man aged 18 to 35 in good health. The chain links TRBV30 to TRBJ2-3; 8 bases map to TRBD2. Sequencing was done on a sample of naive CD4+ T cells sorted from blood. The subset here: CD45RA+ positively selected. Here the CDR3 reads CAWSVNGGGDTQYF. The CDR3, as DNA: TGTGCCTGGAGTGTAAACGGGGGGGGAGATACGCAGTATTTT. The whole variable domain, remainder taken from reference TRBV30 and TRBJ2-3, is SQTIHQWPATLVQPVGSPLSLECTVEGTSNPNLYWYRQAAGRGLQLLFYSVGIGQISSEVPQNLSASRPQDRQFILSSKKLLLSDSGFYLCAWSVNGGGDTQYFGPGTRLTVL.